This T cell receptor (beta chain) was observed in a study of OX40 agonist ivuxolimab in advanced cancers. Turning to the study itself: Ivuxolimab, an antibody that agonizes OX40 (CD134), was administered to the patients. Past anti-PD-1, anti-PD-L1 or anti-CTLA-4 therapy was accepted, and roughly 37% had received some.

Repertoires were generated with immunoSEQ multiplex PCR, while TCRdb's copy carries only in-frame clones and drops some. The data contain roughly 56,000 clones, around 86% of them seen just once; the ten biggest clones take up about 2.6%. CDR3 length: 13 amino acids. The germline gives CDR1 MNHNY, CDR2 SVGAGI (reference sequence). With 7 bases removed from V and 0 bases from J, the gap between germline ends came to 7 bases. Anyone with autoimmune disease history or systemic immunosuppression was excluded. General study points: Dose levels from 0.1 to 3.0 mg/kg saw CD4+ and CD8+ blood T cells expand clonally by week 6.

Concerning this clone: The antigen is undetermined.

Material: CD4+ or CD8+ T cells sorted from blood, obtained in a trial of the OX40 agonist ivuxolimab. The rearrangement uses TRBV6-6 and TRBJ2-1, with D unclear. The clonotype comes from an adult with an advanced solid tumor such as melanoma, head and neck, liver or kidney cancer. The CDR3 DNA reads TGTGCCAGCAATTCTGACTCCTACAATGAGCAGTTCTTC. Translation: CASNSDSYNEQFF.